This T cell receptor (beta chain) was documented in a study of shared clonotypes between healthy human individuals. Study details: Each donor contributed plates that comprised three CD4 naive, three CD4 memory, two CD8 naive and one CD8 memory.

A word on this clone: As yet, its antigen is unknown.

CDR3 length: 11 amino acids. The trim removed 5 bases at V and 5 bases at J, leaving 1 base unmatched. From germline, CDR1 is DFQATT and CDR2 SNEGSKA (reference sequence). General study results and limits: Four donors held roughly 5% of naive CD4 clonotypes in common.

The run depth of the assay was deep. Genomic DNA from each subset was divided evenly over several immunoSEQ plates. TCRdb keeps only in-frame clones here, not all; method: immunoSEQ multiplex PCR. The sample shows around 1 million clones, around three quarters of them seen only once. The TCR was taken from a young man in good health. Sequenced: memory CD4+ T cells sorted from blood. The subset was: CD45RA-negative fraction. The chain combines TRBV20-1 with TRBJ2-5; 8 positions agree with TRBD1. The CDR3 DNA reads as TGCAGTGCTTACAGGGGGGAGACCCAGTACTTC. This codes for CSAYRGETQYF.